A selection of T cell receptor beta chains follows, all from one sample in a study of blood T cell repertoires in COVID-19. This table comes from immunoSEQ multiplex PCR, and its TCRdb copy is limited to in-frame clones, with some not included. The data contain approximately 210,000 clones, 86% of them singletons. Sequencing was performed on peripheral blood. Source of these receptors: a man aged 30-40 years who had recovered from COVID-19. The conserved cysteine and the conserved F or W are not part of the CDR3 here.

TRBJ2-1	TRBV4-3	ASSQEKVIAEQF
TRBJ2-4	TRBV6-2/TRBV6-3	ASSYQAFTIQY
TRBJ2-1	TRBV7-2	ASSLDALTRDEQF
TRBJ1-1	TRBV30	AHLSGANTEAF
TRBJ1-4	TRBV6-5	ASSDERLEKLF
TRBJ1-5	TRBV5-1	ASRPGHLSNQPQH
TRBJ2-7	TRBV19	ASSGTGGRLAYEQY
TRBJ2-7	TRBV2	ASSETGSSYEQY
TRBJ1-5	TRBV19	ASSIVGHFSGQPQH
TRBJ1-3	TRBV19	ASTSRDRTGNTIY
TRBJ2-5	TRBV6-5	ASSRLETQY
TRBJ2-2	TRBV7-8	ASSLLLAGGTVNTGELF
TRBJ2-7	TRBV25-1	ASSEQDLYEQY
TRBJ2-6	TRBV6-5	ASSYSTASGANVLT
TRBJ1-1	TRBV4-2	ASSQAGQAGNTEAF
TRBJ2-6	TRBV4-1	ASSQEDRGRTRGGGANVLT
TRBJ2-2	TRBV3-1/TRBV3-2	ASSQGSPGLEPTGELF
TRBJ1-1	TRBV28	ASTLAGRNTEAF
TRBJ1-2	TRBV5-5	ASSLFTQDGYT
TRBJ2-1	TRBV7-9	ASSLGGGSYNEQF
TRBJ1-1	TRBV7-2	ASSLRILNTEAF
TRBJ1-2	TRBV5-4	ASSLQGYYGYT
TRBJ1-5	TRBV6-6	ASTEGVNQPQH
TRBJ2-3	TRBV3-1/TRBV3-2	ASSQDRAGGQDTQY
TRBJ2-7	TRBV18	ASSRGLAGGAYEQY
TRBJ2-7	TRBV10-2	AVSGTAVTYEQY
TRBJ2-2	TRBV19	ATRDTMNTGELF
TRBJ1-1	TRBV5-6	ASSLRTNEAF
TRBJ2-5	TRBV27	ASSFGQGQETQY
TRBJ2-4	TRBV10-2	ASSQSGGGSQY
TRBJ2-7	TRBV5-6	ASSLGWASSYEQY
TRBJ1-5	TRBV7-2	ASSLRTDDYSNQPQH
TRBJ2-7	TRBV15	ATSRGAGLSYEQY
TRBJ2-1	TRBV9	ASSPRGGQGYYNEQF
TRBJ2-7	TRBV10-1	ASSAEGTETYEQY
TRBJ1-1	TRBV5-1	ASSLLQGAKNTEAF
TRBJ2-2	TRBV21-1	ASSPGQANTGELF
TRBJ2-5	TRBV12-5	ASAPPGGRQETQY
TRBJ1-1	TRBV4-1	ASSQPTGPNTEAF
TRBJ1-2	TRBV4-3	ASSQEARDRGTYGYT
TRBJ1-1	TRBV28	AARQATLLEAF
TRBJ1-6	TRBV7-8	ASSYDRAALH
TRBJ1-2	TRBV3-1/TRBV3-2	ASSMGQENYGYT
TRBJ2-7	TRBV6-1	ASSDWAGQGGPPPYEQY
TRBJ2-5	TRBV11-3	ASSLGLAGKQETQY
TRBJ1-1	TRBV19	ASSLTGVWAEAF
TRBJ1-2	TRBV15	ATSRDRGYT
TRBJ2-3	TRBV30	AWSEGTVSTDTQY
TRBJ2-7	TRBV9	ASSVLPGTGLIEQY
TRBJ2-7	TRBV6-5	ASSYRDREAKD